This TCR beta chain is from a study of T cell repertoires in cytomegalovirus infection. A few counts support this clonotype. From the reads, TCRdb called clonotypes with MiXCR, one entry per CDR3 protein. The data hold 490,000 or so distinct CDR3 sequences, with approximately 10% observed a single time. This CDR3 spans 11 amino acids. CDR1 is LNHDA and CDR2 is SQIVND in the germline V gene (reference sequence). Losses at the gene ends were 10 bases for V and 7 bases for J; bases not matched to a gene: 3. The sample comprised PBMCs. The TCR sequence derives from a human donor in good health (CMV status not recorded). Some clones in this sample may be carry-over from other donors' samples. This chain joins TRBV19 and TRBJ1-2; 10 bases fit TRBD1. The CDR3 sequence: CATGTGAGYTF. In DNA form, the CDR3 reads TGTGCCACTGGGACAGGGGCTGGCTACACCTTC.